The TCR beta chain under discussion was sequenced for a study of cytomegalovirus exposure and HLA in healthy donors. The germline V gene has CDR1 MDHEN and CDR2 SYDVKM. The CDR3 covers 14 residues. V shed 3 bases, J shed 3 bases, and the junction held 4 bases outside the gene matches. The PCR used 60 Vbeta and 13 Jbeta primers. Only in-frame clones appear in the TCRdb table, and some are missing; sequencing was by immunoSEQ multiplex PCR. The table has approximately 170,000 clones, over 70% seen once; the top ten hold around 1.3%. The sample comprised PBMCs. The origin of this receptor is a man in his forties or fifties in good health and CMV-seropositive. The chain combines TRBV28 with TRBJ2-7, with 8 bases identical to TRBD1. DNA for the CDR3: TGTGCCAGCAGTTTCCCGGACAGGGTCTACGAGCAGTACTTC. It encodes CASSFPDRVYEQYF.